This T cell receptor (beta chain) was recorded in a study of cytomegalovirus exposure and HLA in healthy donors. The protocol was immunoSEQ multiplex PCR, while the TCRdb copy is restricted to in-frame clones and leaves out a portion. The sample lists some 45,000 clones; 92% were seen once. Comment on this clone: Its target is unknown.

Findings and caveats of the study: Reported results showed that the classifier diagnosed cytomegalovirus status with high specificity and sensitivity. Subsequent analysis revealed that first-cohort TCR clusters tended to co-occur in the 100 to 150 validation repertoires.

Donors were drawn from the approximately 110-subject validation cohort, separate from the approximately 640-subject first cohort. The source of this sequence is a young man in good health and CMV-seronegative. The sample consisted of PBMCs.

Written as DNA, the CDR3 is TGTGCCAGCAGTTCCGCCGAAGGGGGCGGCAGCAATCAGCCCCAGCATTTT. Protein product: CASSSAEGGGSNQPQHF. The chain recombines TRBV28 with TRBJ1-5, with 7 bases matching TRBD1. Germline-derived CDR1 and CDR2 are MDHEN and SYDVKM. The CDR3 covers 17 residues. Trimming removed 4 bases from V and 1 base from J; junction bases left unmatched: 10.